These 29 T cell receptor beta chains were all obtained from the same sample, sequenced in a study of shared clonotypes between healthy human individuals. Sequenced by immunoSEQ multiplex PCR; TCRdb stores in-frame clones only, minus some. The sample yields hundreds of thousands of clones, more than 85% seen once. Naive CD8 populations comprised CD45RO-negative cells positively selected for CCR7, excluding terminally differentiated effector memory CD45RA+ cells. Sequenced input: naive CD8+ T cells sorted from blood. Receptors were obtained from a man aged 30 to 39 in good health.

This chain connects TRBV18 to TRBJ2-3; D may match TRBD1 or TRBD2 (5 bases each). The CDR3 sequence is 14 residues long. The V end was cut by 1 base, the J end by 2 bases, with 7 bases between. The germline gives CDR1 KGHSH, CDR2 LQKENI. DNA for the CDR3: TGTGCCAGCTCACCACTGGGGGTCACAGATACGCAGTATTTT. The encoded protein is CASSPLGVTDTQYF.

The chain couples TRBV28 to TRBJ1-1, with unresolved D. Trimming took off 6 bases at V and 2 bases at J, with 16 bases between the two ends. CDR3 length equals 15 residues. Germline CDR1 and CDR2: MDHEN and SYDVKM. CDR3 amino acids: CASSSTSKINTEAFF. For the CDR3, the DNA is TGTGCCAGCAGCTCTACCTCGAAGATTAACACTGAAGCTTTCTTT.

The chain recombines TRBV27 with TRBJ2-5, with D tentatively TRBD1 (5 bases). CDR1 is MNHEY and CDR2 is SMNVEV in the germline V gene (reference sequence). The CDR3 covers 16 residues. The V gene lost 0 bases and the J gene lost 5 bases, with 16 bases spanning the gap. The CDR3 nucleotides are TGTGCCAGCAGTTTATCGCCTCGGTGGGGCGAGGAGACCCAGTACTTC. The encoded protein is CASSLSPRWGEETQYF.

The CDR3 reads CASSPSGTYNEQFF. As DNA, the CDR3 is TGTGCCAGCAGCCCTAGCGGAACCTACAATGAGCAGTTCTTC. This chain connects TRBV11-2 to TRBJ2-1; 7 nucleotides match TRBD2. Germline V CDR1 and CDR2: SGHAT, FQNNGV. V shed 5 bases and J 2 bases; nucleotides not matched to a gene: 3. The CDR3 has 14 residues.

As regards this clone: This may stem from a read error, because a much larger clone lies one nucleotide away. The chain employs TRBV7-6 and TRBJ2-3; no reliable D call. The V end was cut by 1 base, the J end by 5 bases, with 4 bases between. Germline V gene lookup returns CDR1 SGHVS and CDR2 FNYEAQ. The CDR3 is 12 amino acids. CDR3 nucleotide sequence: TGTGCCAGCAGCTTAGGGCGAGATACGCAGTATTTT. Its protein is CASSLGRDTQYF.

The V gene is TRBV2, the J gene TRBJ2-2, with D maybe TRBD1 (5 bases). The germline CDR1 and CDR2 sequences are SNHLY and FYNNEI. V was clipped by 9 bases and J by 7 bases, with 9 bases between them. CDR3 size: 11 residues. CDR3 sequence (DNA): TGTGCCAGGGGGCGCGGCGGGGAGCTGTTTTTT. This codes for CARGRGGELFF.

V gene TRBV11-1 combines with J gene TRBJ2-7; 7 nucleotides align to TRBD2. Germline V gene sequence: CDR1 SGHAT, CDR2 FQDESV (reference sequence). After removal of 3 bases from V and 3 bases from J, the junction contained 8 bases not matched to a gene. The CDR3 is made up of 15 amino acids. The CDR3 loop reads CASSLGSGMGYEQYF. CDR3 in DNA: TGTGCCAGCAGCTTGGGGAGCGGGATGGGCTACGAGCAGTACTTC.

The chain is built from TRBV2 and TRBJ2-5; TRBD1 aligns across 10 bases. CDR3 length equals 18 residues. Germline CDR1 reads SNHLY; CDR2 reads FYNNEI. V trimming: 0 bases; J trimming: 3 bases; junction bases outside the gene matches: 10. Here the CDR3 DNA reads TGTGCCAGCAGTGAAGCCTTGACCGGGACAGGGGATGAAGAGACCCAGTACTTC. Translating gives CASSEALTGTGDEETQYF.

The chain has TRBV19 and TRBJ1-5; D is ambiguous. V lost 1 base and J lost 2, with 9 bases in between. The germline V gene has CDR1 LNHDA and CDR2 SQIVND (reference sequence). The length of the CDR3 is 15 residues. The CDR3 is CASSIVWLGNQPQHF. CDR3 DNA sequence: TGTGCCAGTAGTATAGTCTGGTTGGGCAATCAGCCCCAGCATTTT.

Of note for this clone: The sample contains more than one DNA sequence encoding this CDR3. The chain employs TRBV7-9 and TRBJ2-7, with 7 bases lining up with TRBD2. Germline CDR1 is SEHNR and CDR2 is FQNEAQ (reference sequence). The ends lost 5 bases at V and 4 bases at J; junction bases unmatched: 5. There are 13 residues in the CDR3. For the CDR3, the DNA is TGTGCCAGCAGCCTAGGACTAGTTTACGAGCAGTACTTC. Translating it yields CASSLGLVYEQYF.

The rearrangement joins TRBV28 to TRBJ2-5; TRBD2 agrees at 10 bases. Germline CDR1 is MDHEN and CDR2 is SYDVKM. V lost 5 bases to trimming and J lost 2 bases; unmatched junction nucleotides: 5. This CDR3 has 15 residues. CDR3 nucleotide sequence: TGTGCCAGCAGTGACTGGACTAGCGGACAAGAGACCCAGTACTTC. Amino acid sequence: CASSDWTSGQETQYF.

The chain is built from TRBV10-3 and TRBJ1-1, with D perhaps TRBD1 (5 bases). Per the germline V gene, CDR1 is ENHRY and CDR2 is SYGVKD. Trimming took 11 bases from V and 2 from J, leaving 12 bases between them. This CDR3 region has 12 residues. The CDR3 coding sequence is TGTGCCCACCAGGGTGATAACACTGAAGCTTTCTTT. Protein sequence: CAHQGDNTEAFF.

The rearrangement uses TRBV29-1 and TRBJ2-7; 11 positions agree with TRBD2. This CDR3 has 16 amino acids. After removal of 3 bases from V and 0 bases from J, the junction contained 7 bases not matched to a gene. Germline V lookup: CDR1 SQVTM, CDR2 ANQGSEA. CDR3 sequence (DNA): TGCAGCGTTGACGGTTCCACTAGCGGGAGCTCCTACGAGCAGTACTTC. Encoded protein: CSVDGSTSGSSYEQYF.

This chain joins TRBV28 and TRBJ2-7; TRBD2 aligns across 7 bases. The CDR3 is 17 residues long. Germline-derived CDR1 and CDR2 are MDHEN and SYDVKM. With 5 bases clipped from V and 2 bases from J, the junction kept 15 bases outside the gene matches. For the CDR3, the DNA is TGTGCCAGCAGTCCCCTCGGGGCGGGGACTATCGCCTACGAGCAGTACTTC. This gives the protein CASSPLGAGTIAYEQYF.

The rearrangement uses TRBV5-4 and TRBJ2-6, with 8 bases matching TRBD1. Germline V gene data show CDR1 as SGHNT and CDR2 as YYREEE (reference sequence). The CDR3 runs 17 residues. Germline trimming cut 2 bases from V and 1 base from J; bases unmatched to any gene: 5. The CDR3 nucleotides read TGTGCCAGCAGCTTAGGACAGGGTTATTCTGGGGCCAACGTCCTGACTTTC. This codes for CASSLGQGYSGANVLTF.

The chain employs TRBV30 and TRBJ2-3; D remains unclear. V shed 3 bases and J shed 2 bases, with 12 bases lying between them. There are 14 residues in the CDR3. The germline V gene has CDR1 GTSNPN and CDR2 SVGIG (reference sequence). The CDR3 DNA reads TGTGCCTGGAGCCTAGGGCTAGACACAGATACGCAGTATTTT. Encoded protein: CAWSLGLDTDTQYF. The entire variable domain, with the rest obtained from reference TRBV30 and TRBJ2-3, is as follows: SQTIHQWPATLVQPVGSPLSLECTVEGTSNPNLYWYRQAAGRGLQLLFYSVGIGQISSEVPQNLSASRPQDRQFILSSKKLLLSDSGFYLCAWSLGLDTDTQYFGPGTRLTVL.

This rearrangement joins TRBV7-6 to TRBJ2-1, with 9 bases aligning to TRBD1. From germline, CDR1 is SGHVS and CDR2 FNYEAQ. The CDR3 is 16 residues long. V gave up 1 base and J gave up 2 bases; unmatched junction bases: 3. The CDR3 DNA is TGTGCCAGCAGCTTAGGGGGACAGGGTCCCTACAATGAGCAGTTCTTC. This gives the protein CASSLGGQGPYNEQFF.

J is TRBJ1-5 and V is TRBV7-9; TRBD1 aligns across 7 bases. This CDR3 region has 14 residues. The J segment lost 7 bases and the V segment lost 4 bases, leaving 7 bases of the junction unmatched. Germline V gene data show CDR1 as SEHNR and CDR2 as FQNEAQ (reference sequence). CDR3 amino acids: CASSSLTGSQPQHF. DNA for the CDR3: TGTGCCAGCAGCTCTTTGACAGGGAGCCAGCCCCAGCATTTT. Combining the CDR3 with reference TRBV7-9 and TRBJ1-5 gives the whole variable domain DTGVSQNPRHKITKRGQNVTFRCDPISEHNRLYWYRQTLGQGPEFLTYFQNEAQLEKSRLLSDRFSAERPKGSFSTLEIQRTEQGDSAMYLCASSSLTGSQPQHFGDGTRLSIL.

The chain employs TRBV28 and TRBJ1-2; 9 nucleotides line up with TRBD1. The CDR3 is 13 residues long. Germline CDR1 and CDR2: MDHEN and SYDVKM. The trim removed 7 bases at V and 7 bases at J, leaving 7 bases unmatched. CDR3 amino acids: CASISDRGFGYTF. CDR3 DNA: TGTGCCAGCATTTCGGACAGGGGCTTTGGCTACACCTTC.

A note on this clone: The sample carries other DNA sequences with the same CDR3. The CDR3 loop reads CASSYSTGEGYTF. The CDR3 DNA is TGTGCCAGCAGTTACTCCACGGGGGAAGGCTACACCTTC. The chain carries TRBV6-5 and TRBJ1-2; weak D call: TRBD1 (5 bases). This CDR3 is 13 amino acids long. V was shortened by 0 bases and J by 8 bases, with 10 bases between the two germline ends. The V gene's germline CDR1 is MNHEY and CDR2 SVGAGI.

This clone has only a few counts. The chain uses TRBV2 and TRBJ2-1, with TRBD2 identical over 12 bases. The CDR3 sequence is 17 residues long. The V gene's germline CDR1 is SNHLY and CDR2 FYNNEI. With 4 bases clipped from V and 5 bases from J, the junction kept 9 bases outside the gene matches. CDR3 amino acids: CASSGPYLAGGDNEQFF. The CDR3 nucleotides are TGTGCCAGCAGTGGACCTTATCTAGCGGGAGGGGACAATGAGCAGTTCTTC.

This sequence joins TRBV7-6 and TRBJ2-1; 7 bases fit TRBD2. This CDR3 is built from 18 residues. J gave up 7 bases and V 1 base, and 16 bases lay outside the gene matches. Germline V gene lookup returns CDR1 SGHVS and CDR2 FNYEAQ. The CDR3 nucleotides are TGTGCCAGCAGCTTAGTTATGGGAGGAATAGCGGGCCGGAATGAGCAGTTCTTC. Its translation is CASSLVMGGIAGRNEQFF.

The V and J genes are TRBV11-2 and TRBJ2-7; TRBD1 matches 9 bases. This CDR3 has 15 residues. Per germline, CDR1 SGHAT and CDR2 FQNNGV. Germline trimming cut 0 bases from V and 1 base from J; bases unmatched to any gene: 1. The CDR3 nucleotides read TGTGCCAGCAGCTTAGAAGGACAGGGGTCCTACGAGCAGTACTTC. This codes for CASSLEGQGSYEQYF.

CDR3 sequence (DNA): TGTGCCAGCAGCGGTACTAGCGGGAGAGGGAATGAGCAGTTCTTC. Translation gives CASSGTSGRGNEQFF. This chain links TRBV9 with TRBJ2-1; 11 positions agree with TRBD2. This CDR3 spans 15 amino acids. In germline, CDR1 is SGDLS, CDR2 YYNGEE. V was clipped by 3 bases and J by 7 bases; unmatched bases: 6.

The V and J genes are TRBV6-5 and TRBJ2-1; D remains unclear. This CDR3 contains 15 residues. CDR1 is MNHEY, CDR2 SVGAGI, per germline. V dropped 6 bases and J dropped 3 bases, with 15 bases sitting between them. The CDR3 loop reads CASSPYKGNYNEQFF. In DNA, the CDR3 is TGTGCCAGCAGCCCTTATAAAGGTAACTACAATGAGCAGTTCTTC.

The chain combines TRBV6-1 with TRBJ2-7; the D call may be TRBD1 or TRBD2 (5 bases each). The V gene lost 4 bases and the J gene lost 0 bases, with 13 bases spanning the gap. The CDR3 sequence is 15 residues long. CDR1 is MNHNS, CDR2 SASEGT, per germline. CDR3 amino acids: CASSGDRPSSYEQYF. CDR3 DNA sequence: TGTGCCAGCAGTGGGGACCGACCGAGCTCCTACGAGCAGTACTTC.

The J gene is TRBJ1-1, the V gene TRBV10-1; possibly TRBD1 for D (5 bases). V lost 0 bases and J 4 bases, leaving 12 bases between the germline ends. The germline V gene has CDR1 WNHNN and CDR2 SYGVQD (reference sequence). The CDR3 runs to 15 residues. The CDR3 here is CASSESVSGGTEAFF. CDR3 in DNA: TGCGCCAGCAGTGAGTCTGTATCGGGGGGCACTGAAGCTTTCTTT.

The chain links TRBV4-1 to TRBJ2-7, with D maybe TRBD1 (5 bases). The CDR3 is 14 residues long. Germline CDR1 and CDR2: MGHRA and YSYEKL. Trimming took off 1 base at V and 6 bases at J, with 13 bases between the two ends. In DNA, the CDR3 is TGCGCCAGCAGCCAAGTAATCGACAGTTCCGAGCAGTACTTC. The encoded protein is CASSQVIDSSEQYF.

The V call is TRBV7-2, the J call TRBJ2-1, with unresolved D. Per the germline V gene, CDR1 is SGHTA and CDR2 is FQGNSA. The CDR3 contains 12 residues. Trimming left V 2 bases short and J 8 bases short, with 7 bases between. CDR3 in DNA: TGTGCCAGCAGCTTAACCGGACATGAGCAGTTCTTC. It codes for CASSLTGHEQFF.